The present T cell receptor beta chain was sequenced within a study of graft-versus-host responses after intestinal transplantation. As regards this clone: As yet, its antigen is unknown.

Some clones are missing from TCRdb's copy, which holds only in-frame ones; the method was immunoSEQ multiplex PCR. The sample has 80,000 to 85,000 clones, 91% seen once; the top ten hold over 0.08%. CDR3 length: 16 residues. The J segment lost 8 bases and the V segment lost 4 bases, leaving 14 bases of the junction unmatched. CDR1 is SGHTA and CDR2 is FQGNSA in the germline V gene. The sample in question was unstimulated CD4+ T cells sorted from spleen or lymph node cells, obtained before intestinal transplant. V gene TRBV7-2 combines with J gene TRBJ1-2, with 9 bases identical to TRBD1. This receptor was identified in a human donor who received an intestinal transplant. CDR3 residues: CASSYLPQGAQGGYTF. For the CDR3, the DNA is TGTGCCAGCAGCTACCTCCCACAGGGGGCGCAAGGAGGCTACACCTTC. Using reference TRBV7-2 and TRBJ1-2 for the parts outside the CDR3, the full variable domain is GAGVSQSPSNKVTEKGKDVELRCDPISGHTALYWYRQSLGQGLEFLIYFQGNSAPDKSGLPSDRFSAERTGGSVSTLTIQRTQQEDSAVYLCASSYLPQGAQGGYTFGSGTRLTVV.